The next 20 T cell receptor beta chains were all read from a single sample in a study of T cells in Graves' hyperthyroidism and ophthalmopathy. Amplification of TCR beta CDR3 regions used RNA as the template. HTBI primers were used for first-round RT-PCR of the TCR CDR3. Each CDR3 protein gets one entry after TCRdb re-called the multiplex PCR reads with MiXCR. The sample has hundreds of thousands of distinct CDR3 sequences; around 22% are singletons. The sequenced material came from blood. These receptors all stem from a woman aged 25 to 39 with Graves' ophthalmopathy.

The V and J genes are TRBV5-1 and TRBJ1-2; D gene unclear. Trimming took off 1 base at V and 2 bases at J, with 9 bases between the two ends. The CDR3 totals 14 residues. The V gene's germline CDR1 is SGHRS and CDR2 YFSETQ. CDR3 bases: TGCGCCAGCAGCTTGTATCGGCCAAACTATGGCTACACCTTC. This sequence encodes CASSLYRPNYGYTF.

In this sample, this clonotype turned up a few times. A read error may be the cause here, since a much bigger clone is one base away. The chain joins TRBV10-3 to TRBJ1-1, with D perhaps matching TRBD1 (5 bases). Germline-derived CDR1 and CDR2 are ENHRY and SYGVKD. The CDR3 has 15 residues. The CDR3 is CAICESEVGVTEAFF. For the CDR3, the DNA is TGTGCCATCTGTGAGTCGGAGGTAGGGGTCACTGAAGCTTTCTTT.

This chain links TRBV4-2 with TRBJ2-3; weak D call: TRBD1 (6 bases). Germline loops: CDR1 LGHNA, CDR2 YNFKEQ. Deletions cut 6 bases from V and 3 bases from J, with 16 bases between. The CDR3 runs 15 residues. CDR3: CASSSAGTSTDTQYF. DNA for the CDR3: TGTGCCAGCAGTTCCGCCGGGACATCGACAGATACGCAGTATTTT.

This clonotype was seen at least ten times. This CDR3 is CASSPLSGGYGYTF. In DNA, the CDR3 is TGTGCCAGCAGTCCCCTGTCAGGGGGCTATGGCTACACCTTC. The V call is TRBV12-3 or TRBV12-4, the J call TRBJ1-2; 7 positions match TRBD1. There are 14 residues in the CDR3. Trimming removed 5 bases from V and 4 bases from J; junction bases left unmatched: 7.

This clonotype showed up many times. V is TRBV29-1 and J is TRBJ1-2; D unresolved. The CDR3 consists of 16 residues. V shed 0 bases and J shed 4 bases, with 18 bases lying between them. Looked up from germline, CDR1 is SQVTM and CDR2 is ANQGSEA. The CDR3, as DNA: TGCAGCGTTGAAGATTATAACGGAGGGCAACCCTATGGCTACACCTTC. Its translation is CSVEDYNGGQPYGYTF.

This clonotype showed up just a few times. CDR3 nucleotides: TGTGCCAGTAGTATTAGGGACAGGAACTATGGCTACACCTTC. This codes for CASSIRDRNYGYTF. The chain has TRBV19 and TRBJ1-2; 8 positions agree with TRBD1. Germline V gene lookup returns CDR1 LNHDA and CDR2 SQIVND (reference sequence). The CDR3 has 14 amino acids. V gave up 3 bases and J gave up 2 bases; unmatched junction bases: 2.

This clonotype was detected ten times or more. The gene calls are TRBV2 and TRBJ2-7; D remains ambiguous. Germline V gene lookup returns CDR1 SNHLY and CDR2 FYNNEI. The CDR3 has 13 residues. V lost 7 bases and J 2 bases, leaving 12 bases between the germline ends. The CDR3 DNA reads TGTGCCAGCAACTTAGACGACACCTACGAGCAGTACTTC. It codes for CASNLDDTYEQYF.

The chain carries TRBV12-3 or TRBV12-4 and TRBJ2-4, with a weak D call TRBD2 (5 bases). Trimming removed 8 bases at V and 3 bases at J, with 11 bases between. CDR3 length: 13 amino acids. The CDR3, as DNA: TGTGCCAGCTTGGGGAGAAACAAAAACATTCAGTACTTC. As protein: CASLGRNKNIQYF.

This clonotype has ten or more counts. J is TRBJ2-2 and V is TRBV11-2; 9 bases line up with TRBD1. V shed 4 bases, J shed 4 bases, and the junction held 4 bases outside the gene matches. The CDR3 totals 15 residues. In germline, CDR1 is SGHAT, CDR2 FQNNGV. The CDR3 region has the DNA TGTGCCAGCAGCTCCTACAGGGGGCTCACCGGGGAGCTGTTTTTT. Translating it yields CASSSYRGLTGELFF.

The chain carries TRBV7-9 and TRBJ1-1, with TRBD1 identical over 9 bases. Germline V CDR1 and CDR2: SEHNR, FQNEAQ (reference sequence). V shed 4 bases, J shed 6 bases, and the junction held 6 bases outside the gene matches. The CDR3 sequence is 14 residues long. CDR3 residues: CASSYQQGASEAFF. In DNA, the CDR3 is TGTGCCAGCAGCTATCAACAGGGGGCCTCTGAAGCTTTCTTT.

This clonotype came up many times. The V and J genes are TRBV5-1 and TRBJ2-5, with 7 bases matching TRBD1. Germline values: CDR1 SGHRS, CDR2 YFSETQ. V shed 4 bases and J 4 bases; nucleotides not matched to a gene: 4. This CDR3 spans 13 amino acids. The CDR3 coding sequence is TGCGCCAGCAGCGCGACAGGGATAGAGACCCAGTACTTC. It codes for CASSATGIETQYF.

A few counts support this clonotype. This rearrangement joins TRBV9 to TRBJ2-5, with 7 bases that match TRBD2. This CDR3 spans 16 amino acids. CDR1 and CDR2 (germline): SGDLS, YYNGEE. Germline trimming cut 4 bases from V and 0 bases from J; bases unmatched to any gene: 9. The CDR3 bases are TGTGCCAGCAGCCTGGGTGGCGGGGGATACCAAGAGACCCAGTACTTC. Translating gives CASSLGGGGYQETQYF.

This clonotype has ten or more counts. The CDR3 reads CASSPPGSGNTIYF. CDR3 bases: TGTGCCAGCAGCCCCCCGGGATCTGGAAACACCATATATTTT. The V gene is TRBV6-5, the J gene TRBJ1-3; D remains ambiguous. The germline V and J ends were trimmed by 6 bases and 1 base, with 10 bases remaining between them. The CDR3 loop spans 14 amino acids. Per the germline V gene, CDR1 is MNHEY and CDR2 is SVGAGI.

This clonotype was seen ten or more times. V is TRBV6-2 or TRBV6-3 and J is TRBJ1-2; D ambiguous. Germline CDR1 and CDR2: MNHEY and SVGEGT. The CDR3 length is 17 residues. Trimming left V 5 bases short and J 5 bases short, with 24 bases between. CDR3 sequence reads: CASSPRDIPLWLYGYTF. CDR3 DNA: TGTGCCAGCAGTCCGCGGGATATTCCCCTATGGCTATATGGCTACACCTTC.

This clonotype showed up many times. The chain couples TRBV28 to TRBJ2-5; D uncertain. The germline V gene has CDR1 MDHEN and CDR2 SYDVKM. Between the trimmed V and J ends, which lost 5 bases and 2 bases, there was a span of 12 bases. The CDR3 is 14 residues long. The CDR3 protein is CASSREGVQETQYF. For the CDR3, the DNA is TGTGCCAGCAGTCGTGAAGGAGTTCAAGAGACCCAGTACTTC.

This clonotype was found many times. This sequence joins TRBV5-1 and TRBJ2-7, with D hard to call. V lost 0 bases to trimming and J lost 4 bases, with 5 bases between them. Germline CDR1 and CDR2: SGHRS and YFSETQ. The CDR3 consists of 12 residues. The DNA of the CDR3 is TGCGCCAGCAGCTTGGACGTATACGAGCAGTACTTC. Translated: CASSLDVYEQYF.

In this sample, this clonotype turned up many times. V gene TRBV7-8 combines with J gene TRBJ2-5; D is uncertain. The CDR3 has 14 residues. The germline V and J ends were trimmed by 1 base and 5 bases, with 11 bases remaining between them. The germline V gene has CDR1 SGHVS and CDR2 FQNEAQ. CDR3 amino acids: CASSLVGIGETQYF. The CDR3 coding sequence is TGTGCCAGCAGCTTAGTGGGGATTGGGGAGACCCAGTACTTC.

The CDR3 protein is CASSLALGQGYGYTF. In nucleotides, the CDR3 is TGTGCCAGCAGTTTAGCGCTGGGACAGGGGTATGGCTACACCTTC. V and J are TRBV12-3 or TRBV12-4 and TRBJ1-2; TRBD1 matches 10 bases. The ends lost 0 bases at V and 5 bases at J; junction bases unmatched: 3. The CDR3 contains 15 residues.

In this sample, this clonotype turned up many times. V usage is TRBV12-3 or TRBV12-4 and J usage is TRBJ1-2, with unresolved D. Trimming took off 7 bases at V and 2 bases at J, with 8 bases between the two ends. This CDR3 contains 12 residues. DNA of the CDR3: TGTGCCAGCAAGGCGGGGAACTATGGCTACACCTTC. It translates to CASKAGNYGYTF.

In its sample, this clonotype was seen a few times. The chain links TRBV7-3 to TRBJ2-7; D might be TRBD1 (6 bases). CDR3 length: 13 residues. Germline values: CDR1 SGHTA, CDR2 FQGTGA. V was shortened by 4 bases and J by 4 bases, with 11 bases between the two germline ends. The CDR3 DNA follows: TGTGCCAGCAGCTCCTATCAGGGGTACGAGCAGTACTTC. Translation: CASSSYQGYEQYF. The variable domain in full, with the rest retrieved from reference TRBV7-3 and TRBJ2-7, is GAGVSQTPSNKVTEKGKYVELRCDPISGHTALYWYRQSLGQGPEFLIYFQGTGAADDSGLPNDRFFAVRPEGSVSTLKIQRTERGDSAVYLCASSSYQGYEQYFGPGTRLTVT.